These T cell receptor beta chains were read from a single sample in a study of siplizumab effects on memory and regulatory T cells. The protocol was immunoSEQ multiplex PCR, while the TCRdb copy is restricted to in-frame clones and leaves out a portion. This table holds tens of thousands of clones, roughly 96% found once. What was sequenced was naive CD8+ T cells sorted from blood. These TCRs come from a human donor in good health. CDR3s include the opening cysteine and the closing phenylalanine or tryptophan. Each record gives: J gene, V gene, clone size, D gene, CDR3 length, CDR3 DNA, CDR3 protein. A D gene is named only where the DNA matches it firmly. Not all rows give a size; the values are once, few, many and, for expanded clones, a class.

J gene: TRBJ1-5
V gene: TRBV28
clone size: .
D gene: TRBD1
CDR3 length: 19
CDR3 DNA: TGTGCCAGCAGGCCGGGGGGACAGGGAGGTTTATTTGGCAATCAGCCCCAGCATTTT
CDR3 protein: CASRPGGQGGLFGNQPQHF

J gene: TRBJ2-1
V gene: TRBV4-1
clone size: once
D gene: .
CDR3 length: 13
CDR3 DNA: TGCGCCAGCAGCCAGGGTACAGCAAATGAGCAGTTCTTC
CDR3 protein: CASSQGTANEQFF

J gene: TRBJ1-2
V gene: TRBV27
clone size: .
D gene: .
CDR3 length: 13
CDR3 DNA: TGTGCCAGCAGTTTAGAGGGAGTGAATGGCTACACCTTC
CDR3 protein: CASSLEGVNGYTF

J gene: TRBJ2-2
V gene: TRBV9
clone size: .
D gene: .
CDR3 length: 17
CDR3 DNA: TGTGCCAGCAGCGGGGGTGCGGAAGGTAGAAACACCGGGGAGCTGTTTTTT
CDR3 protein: CASSGGAEGRNTGELFF

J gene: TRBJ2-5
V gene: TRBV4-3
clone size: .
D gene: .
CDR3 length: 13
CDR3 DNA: TGCGCCAGCAGCCAAGATAGCACGGAGACCCAGTACTTC
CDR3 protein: CASSQDSTETQYF

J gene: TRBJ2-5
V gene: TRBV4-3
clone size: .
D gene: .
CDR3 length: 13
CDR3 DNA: TGCGCCAGCAGCCAAGATTCCTGGGAGACCCAGTACTTC
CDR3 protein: CASSQDSWETQYF

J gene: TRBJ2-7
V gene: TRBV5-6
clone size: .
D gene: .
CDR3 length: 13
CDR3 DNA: TGTGCCAGCAGCCTGGGTCCCGCGGCCGAGCAGTACTTC
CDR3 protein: CASSLGPAAEQYF

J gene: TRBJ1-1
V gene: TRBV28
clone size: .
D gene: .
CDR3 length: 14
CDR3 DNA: TGTGCCAGCAGCTGGTTCTCGACTAACACTGAAGCTTTCTTT
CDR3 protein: CASSWFSTNTEAFF

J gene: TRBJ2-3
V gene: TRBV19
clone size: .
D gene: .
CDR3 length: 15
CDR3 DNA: TGTGCCAGTAGTTGGACAGAAGCGCACACAGATACGCAGTATTTT
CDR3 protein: CASSWTEAHTDTQYF

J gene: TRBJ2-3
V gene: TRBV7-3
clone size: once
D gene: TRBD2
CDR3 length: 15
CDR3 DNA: TGTGCCAGCAGCACAAACGGGGGGGCCACAGATACGCAGTATTTT
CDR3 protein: CASSTNGGATDTQYF

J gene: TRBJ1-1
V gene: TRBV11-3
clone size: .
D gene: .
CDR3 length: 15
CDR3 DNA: TGTGCCAGCAGCTTGGGGGGATCGATGAACACTGAAGCTTTCTTT
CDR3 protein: CASSLGGSMNTEAFF

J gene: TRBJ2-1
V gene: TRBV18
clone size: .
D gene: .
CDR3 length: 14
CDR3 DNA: TGTGCCAGCTCACCTCTCGGCGGGGGCGATGAGCAGTTCTTC
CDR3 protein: CASSPLGGGDEQFF

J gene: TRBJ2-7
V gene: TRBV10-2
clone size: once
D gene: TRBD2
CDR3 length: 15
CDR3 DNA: TGCGCCACGACTAGCGGGGGCGATAGCTCCTACGAGCAGTACTTC
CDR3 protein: CATTSGGDSSYEQYF

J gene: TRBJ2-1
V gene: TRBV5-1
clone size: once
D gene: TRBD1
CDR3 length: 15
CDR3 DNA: TGCGCCAGCAGCTTAACGACAGGGATACAGGGTGAGCAGTTCTTC
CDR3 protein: CASSLTTGIQGEQFF

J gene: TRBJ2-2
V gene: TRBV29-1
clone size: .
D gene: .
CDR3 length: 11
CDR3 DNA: TGCAGCGTTGACAAGACCGGGGAGCTGTTTTTT
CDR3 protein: CSVDKTGELFF

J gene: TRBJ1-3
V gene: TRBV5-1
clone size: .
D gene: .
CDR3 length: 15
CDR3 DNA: TGCGCCAGCAGCCTCGACAGGAGCTCTGGAAACACCATATATTTT
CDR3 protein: CASSLDRSSGNTIYF

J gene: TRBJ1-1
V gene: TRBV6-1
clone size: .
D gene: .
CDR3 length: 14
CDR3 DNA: TGTGCCAGCAGTGATAGAGGGGCTGGCACTGAAGCTTTCTTT
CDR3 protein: CASSDRGAGTEAFF

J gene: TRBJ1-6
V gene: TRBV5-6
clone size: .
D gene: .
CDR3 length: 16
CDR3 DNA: TGTGCCAGCAGCCCGGCACCAAGCTCCTATAATTCACCCCTCCACTTT
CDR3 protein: CASSPAPSSYNSPLHF

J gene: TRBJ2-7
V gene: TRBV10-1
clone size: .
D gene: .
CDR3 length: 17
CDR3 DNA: TGCGCCAGCAGTGACCAGTCCTTGGGTCGGGTCGCCTACGAGCAGTACTTC
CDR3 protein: CASSDQSLGRVAYEQYF